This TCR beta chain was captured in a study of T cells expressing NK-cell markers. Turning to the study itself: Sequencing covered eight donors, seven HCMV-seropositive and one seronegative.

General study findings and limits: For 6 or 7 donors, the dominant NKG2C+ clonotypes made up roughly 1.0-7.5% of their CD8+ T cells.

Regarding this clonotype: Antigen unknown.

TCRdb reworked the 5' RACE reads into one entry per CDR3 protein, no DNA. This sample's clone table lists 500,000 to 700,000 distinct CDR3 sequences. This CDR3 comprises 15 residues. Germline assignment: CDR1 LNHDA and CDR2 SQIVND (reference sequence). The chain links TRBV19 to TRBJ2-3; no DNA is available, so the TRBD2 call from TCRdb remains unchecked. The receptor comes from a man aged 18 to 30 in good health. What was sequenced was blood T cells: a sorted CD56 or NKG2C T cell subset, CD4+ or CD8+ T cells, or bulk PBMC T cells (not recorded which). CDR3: CASSMPRENTDTQYF. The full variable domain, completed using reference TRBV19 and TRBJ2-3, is DGGITQSPKYLFRKEGQNVTLSCEQNLNHDAMYWYRQDPGQGLRLIYYSQIVNDFQKGDIAEGYSVSREKKESFPLTVTSAQKNPTAFYLCASSMPRENTDTQYFGPGTRLTVL.